The rows below give T cell receptor beta chains drawn from one sample of a study of cytomegalovirus exposure and HLA in healthy donors. Here immunoSEQ multiplex PCR was the method, and the copy in TCRdb shows in-frame clones only, minus some. The data hold 99,000 or so clones, with approximately 79% observed a single time. The specimen was PBMCs. These receptors were taken from a man aged 25 to 45 in good health and CMV-seropositive. The CDR3 runs from the conserved cysteine through the conserved F or W. The order of the fields is CDR3 protein, CDR3 DNA, V gene, clone size, D gene, J gene. A D gene is named only where the DNA matches it firmly. Clone sizes are given selectively: once, few, many, or a class where the clone is expanded.

CDR3: CASSSKLRGGGTEAFF; DNA: TGTGCCAGCAGTTCCAAGCTACGGGGGGGTGGCACTGAAGCTTTCTTT; V: TRBV28; size: NA; D: NA; J: TRBJ1-1
CDR3: CASSPPGGWDTEAFF; DNA: TGTGCCAGCTCACCGCCAGGGGGCTGGGACACTGAAGCTTTCTTT; V: TRBV18; size: NA; D: TRBD1; J: TRBJ1-1
CDR3: CASSQSKATTNQPQHF; DNA: TGCGCCAGCAGTCAATCGAAGGCGACAACTAATCAGCCCCAGCATTTT; V: TRBV23-1; size: NA; D: NA; J: TRBJ1-5
CDR3: CASGAYEQYF; DNA: TGTGCTTCAGGGGCTTACGAGCAGTACTTC; V: TRBV28; size: NA; D: NA; J: TRBJ2-7
CDR3: CASELSGTLGRQYF; DNA: TGTGCTAGTGAATTAAGCGGGACTCTCGGGCGGCAGTACTTC; V: TRBV12-5; size: NA; D: TRBD2; J: TRBJ2-7
CDR3: CASSREAGGRNIQYF; DNA: TGTGCCAGTAGTAGGGAGGCCGGGGGTAGAAACATTCAGTACTTC; V: TRBV19; size: NA; D: NA; J: TRBJ2-4
CDR3: CASSSRDRVRGYTF; DNA: TGTGCCAGCAGTTCCCGGGACAGGGTGCGGGGCTACACCTTC; V: TRBV6-1; size: NA; D: TRBD1; J: TRBJ1-2
CDR3: CASSLDRAGYTF; DNA: TGTGCCAGCAGCTTGGACAGGGCTGGCTACACCTTC; V: TRBV5-6; size: NA; D: NA; J: TRBJ1-2
CDR3: CASSQDGSSGANVLTF; DNA: TGCGCCAGCAGCCAAGATGGGAGCTCTGGGGCCAACGTCCTGACTTTC; V: TRBV4-3; size: NA; D: NA; J: TRBJ2-6
CDR3: CASSEGGLKNIQYF; DNA: TGTGCCAGCAGTGAGGGGGGTTTGAAAAACATTCAGTACTTC; V: TRBV6-1; size: NA; D: NA; J: TRBJ2-4
CDR3: CASSRSSGGAYNEQFF; DNA: TGTGCCAGCAGCCGTTCGAGCGGGGGGGCCTACAATGAGCAGTTCTTC; V: TRBV4-2; size: NA; D: TRBD2; J: TRBJ2-1
CDR3: CASSERLAGAGGQYF; DNA: TGTGCCAGCTCGGAGAGACTAGCGGGGGCCGGGGGCCAGTACTTC; V: TRBV2; size: few; D: TRBD2; J: TRBJ2-5
CDR3: CATSRVGANYNEQFF; DNA: TGTGCCACCAGCAGAGTAGGGGCGAACTACAATGAGCAGTTCTTC; V: TRBV15; size: NA; D: NA; J: TRBJ2-1
CDR3: CASSQVGAGGSGTDTQYF; DNA: TGCGCCAGCAGCCAAGTCGGAGCGGGGGGATCGGGCACAGATACGCAGTATTTT; V: TRBV4-1; size: NA; D: TRBD2; J: TRBJ2-3
CDR3: CTSSQDSLSNSPLHF; DNA: TGCACCAGCAGCCAAGATTCATTGAGTAATTCACCCCTCCACTTT; V: TRBV1; size: NA; D: NA; J: TRBJ1-6
CDR3: CASSEYKAVLNEKLFF; DNA: TGTGCCAGCAGTGAATATAAAGCGGTGCTTAATGAAAAACTGTTTTTT; V: TRBV25-1; size: few; D: NA; J: TRBJ1-4
CDR3: CASSLEHMNTEAFF; DNA: TGCGCCAGCAGCTTGGAGCATATGAACACTGAAGCTTTCTTT; V: TRBV5-1; size: NA; D: NA; J: TRBJ1-1
CDR3: CASRRGRDPGELFF; DNA: TGTGCCAGCAGGAGAGGCAGGGATCCCGGGGAGCTGTTTTTT; V: TRBV6-5; size: NA; D: NA; J: TRBJ2-2
CDR3: CSVAYRTVQETQYF; DNA: TGCAGCGTTGCGTACCGGACAGTACAAGAGACCCAGTACTTC; V: TRBV29-1; size: NA; D: NA; J: TRBJ2-5
CDR3: CASSTVGTGTRGLGQYF; DNA: TGCGCCAGCAGCACGGTGGGGACCGGGACTAGGGGGCTGGGGCAGTACTTC; V: TRBV5-1; size: medium-sized; D: NA; J: TRBJ2-7
CDR3: CASSQGAGNSPLHF; DNA: TGCGCCAGCAGCCAAGGGGCGGGAAATTCACCCCTCCACTTT; V: TRBV4-3; size: NA; D: NA; J: TRBJ1-6
CDR3: CASSDRGTEAFF; DNA: TGTGCCAGCAGTGACAGGGGCACTGAAGCTTTCTTT; V: TRBV6-5; size: few; D: TRBD1; J: TRBJ1-1
CDR3: CAWSPGGVFYGYTF; DNA: TGTGCCTGGAGCCCTGGAGGAGTTTTCTATGGCTACACCTTC; V: TRBV30; size: NA; D: NA; J: TRBJ1-2
CDR3: CASSLQGAQNQPQHF; DNA: TGTGCCAGCAGTTTACAGGGAGCGCAGAATCAGCCCCAGCATTTT; V: TRBV2; size: NA; D: NA; J: TRBJ1-5
CDR3: CASSLERETEAFF; DNA: TGTGCCAGCAGCTTAGAGAGGGAAACTGAAGCTTTCTTT; V: TRBV7-2; size: NA; D: NA; J: TRBJ1-1
CDR3: CASKDWYGYTF; DNA: TGTGCCAGCAAGGACTGGTATGGCTACACCTTC; V: TRBV5-4; size: once; D: NA; J: TRBJ1-2
CDR3: CASSLTAGDMSPLHF; DNA: TGCGCCAGCAGCTTGACAGCAGGGGATATGTCACCCCTCCACTTT; V: TRBV5-1; size: NA; D: NA; J: TRBJ1-6
CDR3: CASSDVAVNSPLHF; DNA: TGTGCCAGCAGTGATGTGGCAGTTAATTCACCCCTCCACTTT; V: TRBV6-1; size: NA; D: NA; J: TRBJ1-6
CDR3: CASRTSGNYNEQFF; DNA: TGTGCCAGCAGGACTAGCGGGAATTACAATGAGCAGTTCTTC; V: TRBV27; size: few; D: TRBD2; J: TRBJ2-1
CDR3: CARTSGGRVFNTDTQYF; DNA: TGTGCCAGGACTAGCGGGGGCCGGGTTTTTAACACAGATACGCAGTATTTT; V: TRBV21-1; size: NA; D: NA; J: TRBJ2-3
CDR3: CASSTLGGNYGYTF; DNA: TGTGCCAGCAGTACCCTGGGGGGTAACTATGGCTACACCTTC; V: TRBV25-1; size: NA; D: NA; J: TRBJ1-2
CDR3: CASSLPRSRGNTIYF; DNA: TGTGCCAGCAGCTTACCCCGGTCGCGGGGAAACACCATATATTTT; V: TRBV5-6; size: NA; D: NA; J: TRBJ1-3